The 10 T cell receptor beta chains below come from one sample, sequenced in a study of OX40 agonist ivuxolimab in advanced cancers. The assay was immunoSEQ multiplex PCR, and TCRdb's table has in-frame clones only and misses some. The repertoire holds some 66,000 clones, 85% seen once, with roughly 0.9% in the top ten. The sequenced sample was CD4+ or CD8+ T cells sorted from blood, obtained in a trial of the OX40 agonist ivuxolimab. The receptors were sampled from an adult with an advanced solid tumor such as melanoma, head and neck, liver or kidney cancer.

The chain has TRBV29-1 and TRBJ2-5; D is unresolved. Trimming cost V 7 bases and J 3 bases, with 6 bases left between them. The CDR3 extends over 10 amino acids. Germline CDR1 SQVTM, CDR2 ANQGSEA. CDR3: CSGYEETQYF. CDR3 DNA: TGCAGCGGCTACGAAGAGACCCAGTACTTC.

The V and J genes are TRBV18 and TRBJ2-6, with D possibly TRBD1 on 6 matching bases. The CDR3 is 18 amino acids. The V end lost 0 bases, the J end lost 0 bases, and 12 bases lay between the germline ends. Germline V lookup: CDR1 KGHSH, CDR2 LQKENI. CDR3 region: CASSPPQGIASGANVLTF. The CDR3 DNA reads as TGTGCCAGCTCACCACCGCAGGGGATCGCCTCTGGGGCCAACGTCCTGACTTTC.

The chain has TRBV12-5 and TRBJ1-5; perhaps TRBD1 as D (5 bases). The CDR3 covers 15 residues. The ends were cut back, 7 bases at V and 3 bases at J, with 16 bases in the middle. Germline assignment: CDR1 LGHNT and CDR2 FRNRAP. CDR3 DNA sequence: TGTGCTAGTGCCCCCGGGGCCTACACCAATCAGCCCCAGCATTTT. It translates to CASAPGAYTNQPQHF. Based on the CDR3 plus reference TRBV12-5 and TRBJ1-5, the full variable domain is DARVTQTPRHKVTEMGQEVTMRCQPILGHNTVFWYRQTMMQGLELLAYFRNRAPLDDSGMPKDRFSAEMPDATLATLKIQPSEPRDSAVYFCASAPGAYTNQPQHFGDGTRLSIL.

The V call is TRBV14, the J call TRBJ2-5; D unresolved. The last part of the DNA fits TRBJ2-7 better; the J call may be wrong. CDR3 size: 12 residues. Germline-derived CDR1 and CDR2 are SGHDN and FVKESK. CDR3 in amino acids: CASSSVAYEQYF. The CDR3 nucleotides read TGTGCCAGCAGCTCGGTTGCCTACGAGCAGTACTTC.

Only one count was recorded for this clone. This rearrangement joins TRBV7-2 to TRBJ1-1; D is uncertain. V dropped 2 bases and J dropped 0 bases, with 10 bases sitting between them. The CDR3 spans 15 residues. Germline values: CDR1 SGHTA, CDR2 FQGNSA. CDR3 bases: TGTGCCAGCAGCTTACCCCGACGGATGAACACTGAAGCTTTCTTT. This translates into CASSLPRRMNTEAFF.

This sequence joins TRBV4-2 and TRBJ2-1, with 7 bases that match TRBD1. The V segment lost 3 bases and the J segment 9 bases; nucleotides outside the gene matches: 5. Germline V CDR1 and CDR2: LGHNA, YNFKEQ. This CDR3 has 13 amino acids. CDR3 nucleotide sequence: TGTGCCAGCAGCCAGGAAGGGGGCGGTGAGCAGTTCTTC. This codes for CASSQEGGGEQFF.

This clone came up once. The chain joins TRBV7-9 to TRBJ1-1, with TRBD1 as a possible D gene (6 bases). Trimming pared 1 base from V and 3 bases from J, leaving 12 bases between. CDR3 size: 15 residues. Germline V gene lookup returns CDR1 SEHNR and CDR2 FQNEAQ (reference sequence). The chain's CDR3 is CASSLGRQADTEAFF. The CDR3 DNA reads TGTGCCAGCAGCTTAGGCCGACAGGCTGACACTGAAGCTTTCTTT.

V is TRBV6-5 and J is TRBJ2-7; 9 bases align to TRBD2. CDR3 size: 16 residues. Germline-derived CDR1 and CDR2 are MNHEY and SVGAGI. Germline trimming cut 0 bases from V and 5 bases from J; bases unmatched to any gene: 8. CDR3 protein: CASSYSFLTSGDEQYF. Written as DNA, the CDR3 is TGTGCCAGCAGTTACTCATTCCTGACTAGCGGCGACGAGCAGTACTTC.

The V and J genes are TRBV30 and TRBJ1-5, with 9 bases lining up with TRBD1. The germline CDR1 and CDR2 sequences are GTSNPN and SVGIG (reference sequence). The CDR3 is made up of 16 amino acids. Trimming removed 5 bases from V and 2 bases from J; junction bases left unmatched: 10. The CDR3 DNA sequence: TGTGCCTGGTCAACCGGGACAGGGCTTGGCAATCAGCCCCAGCATTTT. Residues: CAWSTGTGLGNQPQHF.

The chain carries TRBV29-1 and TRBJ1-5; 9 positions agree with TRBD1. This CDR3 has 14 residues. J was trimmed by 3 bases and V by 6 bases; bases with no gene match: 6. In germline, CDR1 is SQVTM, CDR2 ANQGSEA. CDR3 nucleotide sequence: TGCAGCGTAGCAACAGGGGGCAACAATCAGCCCCAGCATTTT. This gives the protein CSVATGGNNQPQHF. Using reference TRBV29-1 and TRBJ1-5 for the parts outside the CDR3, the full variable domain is SAVISQKPSRDICQRGTSLTIQCQVDSQVTMMFWYRQQPGQSLTLIATANQGSEATYESGFVIDKFPISRPNLTFSTLTVSNMSPEDSSIYLCSVATGGNNQPQHFGDGTRLSIL.